The clone carrying this TCR beta chain has a handful of counts. TCRdb used MiXCR to reprocess the RT-PCR reads, holding one entry per CDR3 protein. The data show hundreds of thousands of distinct CDR3 sequences, 14% seen once. This CDR3 contains 15 residues. Germline CDR1 reads KGHDR; CDR2 reads SFDVKD. V lost 0 bases and J 2 bases, leaving 10 bases between the germline ends. Sequencing was performed on memory CD4+ T cells from blood. The gene calls are TRBV24-1 and TRBJ2-7; a possible D gene is TRBD1 (6 bases). The receptor comes from a female donor in good health, serving as a healthy control. CDR3 loop: CATSDLKGDAYEQYF. DNA for the CDR3: TGTGCCACCAGTGATTTGAAGGGGGATGCCTACGAGCAGTACTTC.